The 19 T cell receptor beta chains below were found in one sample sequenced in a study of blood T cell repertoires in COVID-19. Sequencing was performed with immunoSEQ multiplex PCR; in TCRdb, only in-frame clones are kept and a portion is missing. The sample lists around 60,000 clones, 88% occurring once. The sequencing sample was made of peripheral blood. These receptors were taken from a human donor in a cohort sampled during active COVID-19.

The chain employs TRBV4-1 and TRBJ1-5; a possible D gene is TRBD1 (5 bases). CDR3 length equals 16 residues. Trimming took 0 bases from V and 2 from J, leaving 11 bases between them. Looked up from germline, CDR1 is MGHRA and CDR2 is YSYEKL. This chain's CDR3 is CASSQDGRGRNQPQHF. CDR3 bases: TGCGCCAGCAGCCAAGATGGGCGGGGACGCAATCAGCCCCAGCATTTT.

The CDR3 loop reads CASSQQRSNEQFF. The CDR3 DNA is TGTGCCAGTAGCCAACAGCGGTCCAATGAGCAGTTCTTC. The chain joins TRBV19 to TRBJ2-1; maybe TRBD2 (5 bases). V was trimmed by 6 bases and J by 6 bases, leaving 12 bases between them. Germline V gene data show CDR1 as LNHDA and CDR2 as SQIVND (reference sequence). The CDR3 spans 13 residues.

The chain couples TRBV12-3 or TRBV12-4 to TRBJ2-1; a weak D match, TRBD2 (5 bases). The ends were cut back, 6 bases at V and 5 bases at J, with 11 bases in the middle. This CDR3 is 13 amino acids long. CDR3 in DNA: TGTGCCAGCAGGGCCGGGATCGACAATGAGCAGTTCTTC. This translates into CASRAGIDNEQFF.

The CDR3 here is CASSSRTGNQPQHF. CDR3 nucleotide sequence: TGTGCCAGCAGTTCCAGGACAGGGAATCAGCCCCAGCATTTT. The chain joins TRBV28 to TRBJ1-5, with TRBD1 matching over 8 bases. Germline values: CDR1 MDHEN, CDR2 SYDVKM. Trimming removed 4 bases from V and 4 bases from J; junction bases left unmatched: 3. This CDR3 region has 14 residues. The full variable domain, its missing parts supplied by reference TRBV28 and TRBJ1-5, is DVKVTQSSRYLVKRTGEKVFLECVQDMDHENMFWYRQDPGLGLRLIYFSYDVKMKEKGDIPEGYSVSREKKERFSLILESASTNQTSMYLCASSSRTGNQPQHFGDGTRLSIL.

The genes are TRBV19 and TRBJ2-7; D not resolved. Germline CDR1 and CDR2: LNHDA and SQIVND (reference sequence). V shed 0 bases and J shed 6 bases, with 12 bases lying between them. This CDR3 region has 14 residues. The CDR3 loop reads CASSIELRTTEQYF. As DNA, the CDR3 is TGTGCCAGTAGTATAGAGCTACGAACCACCGAGCAGTACTTC. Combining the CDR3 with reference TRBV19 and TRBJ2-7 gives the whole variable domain DGGITQSPKYLFRKEGQNVTLSCEQNLNHDAMYWYRQDPGQGLRLIYYSQIVNDFQKGDIAEGYSVSREKKESFPLTVTSAQKNPTAFYLCASSIELRTTEQYFGPGTRLTVT.

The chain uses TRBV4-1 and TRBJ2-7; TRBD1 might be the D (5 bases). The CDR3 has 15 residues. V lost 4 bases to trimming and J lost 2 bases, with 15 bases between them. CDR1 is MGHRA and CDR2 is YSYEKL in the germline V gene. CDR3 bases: TGCGCCAGCAGCCCAGGGCAACTTGCAACCTACGAGCAGTACTTC. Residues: CASSPGQLATYEQYF.

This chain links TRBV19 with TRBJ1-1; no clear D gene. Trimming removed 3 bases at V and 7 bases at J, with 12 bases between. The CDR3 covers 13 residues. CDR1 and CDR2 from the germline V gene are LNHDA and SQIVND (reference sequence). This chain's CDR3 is CASSIRFNLEAFF. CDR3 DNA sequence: TGTGCCAGTAGTATTCGGTTTAACCTTGAAGCTTTCTTT.

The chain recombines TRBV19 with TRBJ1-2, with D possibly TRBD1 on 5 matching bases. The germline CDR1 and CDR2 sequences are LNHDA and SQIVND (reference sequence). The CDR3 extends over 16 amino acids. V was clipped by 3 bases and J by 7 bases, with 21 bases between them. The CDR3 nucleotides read TGTGCCAGTAGTATGGCCCCGGGACGCGGGGAGCCTGGCTACACCTTC. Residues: CASSMAPGRGEPGYTF. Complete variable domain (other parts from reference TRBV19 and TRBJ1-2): DGGITQSPKYLFRKEGQNVTLSCEQNLNHDAMYWYRQDPGQGLRLIYYSQIVNDFQKGDIAEGYSVSREKKESFPLTVTSAQKNPTAFYLCASSMAPGRGEPGYTFGSGTRLTVV.

The CDR3 loop is CASSSRQGNMNTEAFF. The CDR3 DNA reads as TGTGCCAGCAGCTCCAGACAGGGCAACATGAACACTGAAGCTTTCTTT. The chain carries TRBV7-8 and TRBJ1-1; 7 bases line up with TRBD1. The CDR3 loop spans 16 amino acids. With V trimmed by 4 bases and J by 0 bases, 8 bases remained unmatched. Germline V gene sequence: CDR1 SGHVS, CDR2 FQNEAQ.

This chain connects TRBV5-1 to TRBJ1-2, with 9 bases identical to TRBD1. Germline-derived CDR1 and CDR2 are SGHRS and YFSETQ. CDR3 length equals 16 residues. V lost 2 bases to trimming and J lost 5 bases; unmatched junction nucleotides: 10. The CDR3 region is CASSLTGGDLGYGYTF. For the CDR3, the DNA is TGCGCCAGCAGCTTAACAGGGGGCGATTTGGGTTATGGCTACACCTTC.

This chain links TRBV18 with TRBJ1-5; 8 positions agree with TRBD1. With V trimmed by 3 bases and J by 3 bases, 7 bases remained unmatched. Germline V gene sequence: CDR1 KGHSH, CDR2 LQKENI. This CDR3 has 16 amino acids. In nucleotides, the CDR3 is TGTGCCAGCTCACCTTCTCCGGGACAGGTCAATCAGCCCCAGCATTTT. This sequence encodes CASSPSPGQVNQPQHF.

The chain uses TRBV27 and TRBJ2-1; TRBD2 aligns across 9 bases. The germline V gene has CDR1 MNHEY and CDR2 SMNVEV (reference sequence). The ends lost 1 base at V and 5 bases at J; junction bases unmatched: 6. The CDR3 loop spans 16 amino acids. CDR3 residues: CASSLYALAGNNEQFF. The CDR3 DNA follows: TGTGCCAGCAGTTTATATGCCCTAGCGGGGAACAATGAGCAGTTCTTC.

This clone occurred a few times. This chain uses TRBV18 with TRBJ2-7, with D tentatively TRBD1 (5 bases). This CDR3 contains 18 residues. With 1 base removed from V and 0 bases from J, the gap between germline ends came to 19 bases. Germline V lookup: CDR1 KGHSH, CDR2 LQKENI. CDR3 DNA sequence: TGTGCCAGCTCACCACGCACGATTAGGGGCGCCGACTCCTACGAGCAGTACTTC. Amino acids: CASSPRTIRGADSYEQYF.

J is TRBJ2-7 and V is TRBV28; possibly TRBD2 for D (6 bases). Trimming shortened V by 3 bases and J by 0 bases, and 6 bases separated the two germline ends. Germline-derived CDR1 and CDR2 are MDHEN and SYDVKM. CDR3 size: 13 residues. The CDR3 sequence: CASSLRDSYEQYF. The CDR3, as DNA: TGTGCCAGCAGTTTGCGGGACTCCTACGAGCAGTACTTC.

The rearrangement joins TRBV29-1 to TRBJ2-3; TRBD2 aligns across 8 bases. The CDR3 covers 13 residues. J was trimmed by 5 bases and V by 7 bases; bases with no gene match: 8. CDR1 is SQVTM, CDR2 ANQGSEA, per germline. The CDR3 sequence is CSAEGLAGDTQYF. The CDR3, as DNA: TGCAGCGCGGAAGGACTAGCCGGAGATACGCAGTATTTT.

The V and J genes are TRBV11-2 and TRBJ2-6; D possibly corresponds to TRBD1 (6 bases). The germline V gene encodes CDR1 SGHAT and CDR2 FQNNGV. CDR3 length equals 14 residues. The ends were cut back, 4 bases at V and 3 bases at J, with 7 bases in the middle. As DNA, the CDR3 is TGTGCCAGCAGCTGGGGGCGTGGGGCCAACGTCCTGACTTTC. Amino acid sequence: CASSWGRGANVLTF. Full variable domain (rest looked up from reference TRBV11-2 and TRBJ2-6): EAGVAQSPRYKIIEKRQSVAFWCNPISGHATLYWYQQILGQGPKLLIQFQNNGVVDDSQLPKDRFSAERLKGVDSTLKIQPAKLEDSAVYLCASSWGRGANVLTFGAGSRLTVL.

In nucleotides, the CDR3 is TGTGCCGTTAACAGGGGTAGGGTCGAAAGTCAGCCCCAGCATTTT. As protein: CAVNRGRVESQPQHF. The chain uses TRBV10-3 and TRBJ1-5; 7 bases agree with TRBD1. The CDR3 runs to 15 residues. CDR1 ENHRY and CDR2 SYGVKD come from the germline V gene. V dropped 11 bases and J dropped 6; count of bases not matched to a gene: 16.

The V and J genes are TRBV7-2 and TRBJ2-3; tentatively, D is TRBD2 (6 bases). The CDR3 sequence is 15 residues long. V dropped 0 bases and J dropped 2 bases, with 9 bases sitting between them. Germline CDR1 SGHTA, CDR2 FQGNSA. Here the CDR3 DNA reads TGTGCCAGCAGCTTAGCGGGGACTCCCACAGATACGCAGTATTTT. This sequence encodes CASSLAGTPTDTQYF.

The DNA for the CDR3 is TGTGCCAGCAGTTTCTTCGGCACAGATACGCAGTATTTT. Translation: CASSFFGTDTQYF. The rearrangement uses TRBV6-5 and TRBJ2-3; D not certain. The CDR3 is made up of 13 amino acids. V was cut by 4 bases and J by 1 base, with 6 bases left in between. Germline assignment: CDR1 MNHEY and CDR2 SVGAGI.